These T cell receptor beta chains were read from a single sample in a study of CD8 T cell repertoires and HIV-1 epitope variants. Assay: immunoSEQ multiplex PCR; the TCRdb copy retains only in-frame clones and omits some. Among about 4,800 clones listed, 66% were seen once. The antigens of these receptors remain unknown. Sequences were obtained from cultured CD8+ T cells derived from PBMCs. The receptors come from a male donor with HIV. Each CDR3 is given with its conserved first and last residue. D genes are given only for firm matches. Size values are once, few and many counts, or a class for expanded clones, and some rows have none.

TGTGCCAGCAGCGGCCGGTTGGGGAGGAACACTGAAGCTTTCTTT CASSGRLGRNTEAFF 15 TRBJ1-1 . . TRBV5-6
TGTGCCAGCAGCTCGACTAGACAGGGGGCATTAAATGAGCAGTTCTTC CASSSTRQGALNEQFF 16 TRBJ2-1 TRBD1 . TRBV7-6
TGTGCCAGCAGTCTAGATATACAAGAGACCCAGTACTTC CASSLDIQETQYF 13 TRBJ2-5 . . TRBV6-5
TGTGCCAGCAGTACACCGACAGGGTATAATTCACCCCTCCACTTT CASSTPTGYNSPLHF 15 TRBJ1-6 TRBD1 . TRBV27
TGTGCCAGCAGTTACTACAGGAACTATGGCTACACCTTC CASSYYRNYGYTF 13 TRBJ1-2 . . TRBV6-5
TGTGCCAGCAGTCAGGGCGGGGGGCCCCTCTCCTACGAGCAGTACTTC CASSQGGGPLSYEQYF 16 TRBJ2-7 TRBD2 . TRBV27
TGTGCCAGCAGGCCGGGACTCATCGGTACTGAGCAGTTCTTC CASRPGLIGTEQFF 14 TRBJ2-1 . . TRBV28
TGTGCCAGTAGTTACGGTCAGGGGGAGCAGTACTTC CASSYGQGEQYF 12 TRBJ2-7 . . TRBV19
TGTGCCAGCTCACCCGCCTTCGGGTCAGAATACTACGAGCAGTACTTC CASSPAFGSEYYEQYF 16 TRBJ2-7 . . TRBV18
TGTGCCAGCACCTTCTGGACAGGTTATGGCTACACCTTC CASTFWTGYGYTF 13 TRBJ1-2 TRBD1 . TRBV6-5
TGTGCCAGCAGCTTCCACCCGCAAGCTATAGGAGGCACAGATACGCAGTATTTT CASSFHPQAIGGTDTQYF 18 TRBJ2-3 . . TRBV5-4
TGTGCCAGTAGCTGGGGGGGCAGGGGTCCCTACGAGCAGTACTTC CASSWGGRGPYEQYF 15 TRBJ2-7 . . TRBV19
TGTGCCAGCTCTATTTCCAGGACAGGGGTTAACACCGGGGAGCTGTTTTTT CASSISRTGVNTGELFF 17 TRBJ2-2 TRBD1 . TRBV7-8
TGTGCCAGCAGCGAATCGGGACACTTCAATGAGCAGTTCTTC CASSESGHFNEQFF 14 TRBJ2-1 . . TRBV7-3
TGTGCCAGCGGTGGGGCCCGGGGTCAGCCCCAGCATTTT CASGGARGQPQHF 13 TRBJ1-5 . . TRBV2
TGTGCCAGCAGCTCCGAGTCTGGTGGCTACACCTTC CASSSESGGYTF 12 TRBJ1-2 . once TRBV7-9
TGTGCCATCAGTGAGGGCTACAATGAGCAGTTCTTC CAISEGYNEQFF 12 TRBJ2-1 . . TRBV10-3
TGTGCCAGCAGTAACTTCGGGACAGGGGCCGGTGGCTACACCTTC CASSNFGTGAGGYTF 15 TRBJ1-2 TRBD1 . TRBV6-5
TGTGCCAGCAGCTTAAGTAAGGGGGTCTCTGGAAACACCATATATTTT CASSLSKGVSGNTIYF 16 TRBJ1-3 . . TRBV11-2
TGTGCCAGCAGTGCCGGGACAGGCTCCTACAATGAGCAGTTCTTC CASSAGTGSYNEQFF 15 TRBJ2-1 TRBD1 . TRBV6-6
TGCGCCAGCGGTACCCGAGCGGGAAACAATGAGCAGTTCTTC CASGTRAGNNEQFF 14 TRBJ2-1 TRBD2 . TRBV4-1
TGTGCCAGCAGCGAAACGACAGGGGACGGGGGTAGCTCCTACAATGAGCAGTTCTTC CASSETTGDGGSSYNEQFF 19 TRBJ2-1 TRBD1 . TRBV28
TGTGCCAGCAGCTTAGCAGCGGGGGCCACTAGCACAGATACGCAGTATTTT CASSLAAGATSTDTQYF 17 TRBJ2-3 TRBD2 . TRBV7-9
TGTGCCAGCAGCTTAGCAGGACTAGGACAGGGGGCTTATGAGCAGTACTTC CASSLAGLGQGAYEQYF 17 TRBJ2-7 TRBD1 . TRBV5-4
TGCGCCAGCAGCCAAGCGGGGGGGAGCACAGATACGCAGTATTTT CASSQAGGSTDTQYF 15 TRBJ2-3 TRBD2 . TRBV4-3
TGTGCCAGCAGCTTTTCGCCGGGACTAGCTCCTTACAATGAGCAGTTCTTC CASSFSPGLAPYNEQFF 17 TRBJ2-1 TRBD2 . TRBV7-9
TGTGCCAGCAGCTTAGAGGGTACGGGAAACACCATATATTTT CASSLEGTGNTIYF 14 TRBJ1-3 . . TRBV7-8
TGTGCCAGCAGTCCATGGGACCTAGAAGAGACCCAGTACTTC CASSPWDLEETQYF 14 TRBJ2-5 . . TRBV27
TGTGCCAGCAGGTCCCCTAGGCAAGCCTACGAGCAGTACTTC CASRSPRQAYEQYF 14 TRBJ2-7 . . TRBV28
TGTGCCAGCAGCTTAGCAGGACTATATAGCAATCAGCCCCAGCATTTT CASSLAGLYSNQPQHF 16 TRBJ1-5 . . TRBV7-2
TGTGCCAGCAGTTTGACAGGTGGCTCCTACGAGCAGTACTTC CASSLTGGSYEQYF 14 TRBJ2-7 . . TRBV28
TGTGCCAGCAGTGACTCGCGGGGGGGCACAGATACGCAGTATTTT CASSDSRGGTDTQYF 15 TRBJ2-3 TRBD2 . TRBV6-4